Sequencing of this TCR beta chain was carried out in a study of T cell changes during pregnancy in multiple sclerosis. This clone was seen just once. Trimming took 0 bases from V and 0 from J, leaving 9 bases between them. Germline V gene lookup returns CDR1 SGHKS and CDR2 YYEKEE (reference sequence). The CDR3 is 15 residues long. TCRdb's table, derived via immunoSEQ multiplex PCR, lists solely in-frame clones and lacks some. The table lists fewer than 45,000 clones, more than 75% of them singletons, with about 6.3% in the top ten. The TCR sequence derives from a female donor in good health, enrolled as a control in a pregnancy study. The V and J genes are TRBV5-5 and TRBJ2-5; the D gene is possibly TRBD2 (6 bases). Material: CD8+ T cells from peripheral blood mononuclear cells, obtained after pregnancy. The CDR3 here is CASSLGDLYQETQYF. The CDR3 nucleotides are TGTGCCAGCAGCTTGGGGGACTTATACCAAGAGACCCAGTACTTC. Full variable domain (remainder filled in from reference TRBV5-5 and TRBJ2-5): DAGVTQSPTHLIKTRGQQVTLRCSPISGHKSVSWYQQVLGQGPQFIFQYYEKEERGRGNFPDRFSARQFPNYSSELNVNALLLGDSALYLCASSLGDLYQETQYFGPGTRLLVL.